The rows below give T cell receptor beta chains drawn from one sample of a study of glioma-infiltrating T cells after dendritic cell vaccination. Clones were read by immunoSEQ multiplex PCR, and TCRdb kept only the in-frame ones, dropping some. Among 45,000 to 55,000 clones listed, 65% to 90% were seen once. The starting material was blood, obtained before dendritic cell vaccination. Receptor source: a human donor with glioblastoma. The CDR3 runs from the conserved cysteine through the conserved F or W. The D gene is left open where the match is weak. Size tells how often a clone was seen (once, few, many) or the class of an expanded clone, and some rows leave it out.

clone_size d_call j_call v_call cdr3_length cdr3_aa cdr3_nt
once . TRBJ2-1 TRBV9 14 CASSESSSYNEQFF TGTGCCAGCAGCGAGTCCAGCTCCTACAATGAGCAGTTCTTC
. TRBD1 TRBJ1-4 TRBV5-1 15 CASSLVAGGREKLFF TGCGCCAGCAGCTTGGTGGCAGGGGGTCGCGAAAAACTGTTTTTT
. TRBD1 TRBJ2-2 TRBV7-9 15 CASSQGQGETGELFF TGTGCCAGCAGCCAGGGACAGGGGGAAACCGGGGAGCTGTTTTTT
. . TRBJ2-2 TRBV28 14 CASSLGTFAGELFF TGTGCCAGCAGTTTAGGGACATTCGCCGGGGAGCTGTTTTTT
. TRBD1 TRBJ1-1 TRBV10-1 13 CASTSNRGGEAFF TGCGCCAGCACCTCTAACAGGGGTGGTGAAGCTTTCTTT
once TRBD2 TRBJ2-6 TRBV6-1 17 CASSQDGRRSGANVLTF TGTGCCAGCAGTCAAGACGGGAGGAGATCCGGGGCCAACGTCCTGACTTTC
. TRBD1 TRBJ1-1 TRBV7-2 12 CASSRDSFEAFF TGTGCCAGCAGCCGGGACAGTTTTGAAGCTTTCTTT
. . TRBJ1-2 TRBV4-2 17 CASSQDYRQATAYGYTF TGTGCCAGCAGCCAAGATTATAGGCAGGCTACGGCCTATGGCTACACCTTC
once . TRBJ1-1 TRBV18 15 CASSPEAGGLSEAFF TGTGCCAGCTCACCAGAGGCAGGAGGTCTCTCTGAAGCTTTCTTT
. . TRBJ1-2 TRBV5-4 14 CASNSGGAHYGYTF TGTGCCAGCAACTCTGGTGGGGCCCACTATGGCTACACCTTC
. TRBD1 TRBJ2-7 TRBV10-2 13 CASRRDSSYEQYF TGCGCCAGCAGACGGGACAGCTCCTACGAGCAGTACTTC
. . TRBJ1-1 TRBV12-5 13 CASTRRGNTEAFF TGTGCTAGTACCCGGAGAGGGAACACTGAAGCTTTCTTT
once . TRBJ1-1 TRBV11-3 15 CASSDSTGRDTEAFF TGTGCCAGCAGCGATTCGACAGGTAGAGACACTGAAGCTTTCTTT
few TRBD2 TRBJ2-2 TRBV13 20 CASSSYKRTSGRAVSGELFF TGTGCCAGCAGCTCCTACAAACGGACTAGCGGGAGGGCCGTGAGCGGGGAGCTGTTTTTT
. TRBD2 TRBJ2-1 TRBV29-1 16 CSVELAGVGSYNEQFF TGCAGCGTTGAACTAGCGGGGGTAGGCTCCTACAATGAGCAGTTCTTC
. TRBD1 TRBJ2-7 TRBV29-1 14 CSVPGTGGSYEQYF TGCAGCGTTCCCGGGACAGGAGGTTCCTACGAGCAGTACTTC